The 32 T cell receptor beta chains listed next were all sequenced from one sample in a study of blood T cell repertoires in COVID-19. The method was immunoSEQ multiplex PCR; TCRdb's version includes in-frame clones alone and lacks a portion of them. Among 250,000 to 300,000 clones listed, more than 70% were seen once. Sequencing used peripheral blood. Receptor source: a woman aged 25-40 years who had recovered from COVID-19.

The rearrangement joins TRBV18 to TRBJ1-1; possibly TRBD1 for D (5 bases). Germline values: CDR1 KGHSH, CDR2 LQKENI. This CDR3 region has 13 residues. The V end lost 3 bases, the J end lost 4 bases, and 9 bases lay between the germline ends. CDR3 nucleotides: TGTGCCAGCTCACCTCAGGGTAGCACTGAAGCTTTCTTT. Translation: CASSPQGSTEAFF.

The chain links TRBV9 to TRBJ1-2; 9 bases align to TRBD1. The V gene's germline CDR1 is SGDLS and CDR2 YYNGEE. The CDR3 has 16 amino acids. V lost 1 base and J lost 4; bases outside the gene matches: 8. CDR3 sequence reads: CASSVRDRALGYGYTF. Here the CDR3 DNA reads TGTGCCAGCAGCGTAAGGGACAGGGCCTTGGGCTATGGCTACACCTTC.

The chain couples TRBV24-1 to TRBJ2-5; D possibly corresponds to TRBD1 (5 bases). V was clipped by 0 bases and J by 0 bases, with 7 bases between them. CDR1 is KGHDR, CDR2 SFDVKD, per germline. This CDR3 contains 15 residues. Here the CDR3 DNA reads TGTGCCACCAGTGATTTGAGCAGGGACCAAGAGACCCAGTACTTC. Translated, it gives CATSDLSRDQETQYF.

The rearrangement uses TRBV3-1 (or the pseudogene TRBV3-2) and TRBJ2-4; no clear D. Germline CDR1 reads LGHDT; CDR2 reads YNNKEL (reference sequence). The V end lost 3 bases, the J end lost 4 bases, and 16 bases lay between the germline ends. The CDR3 length is 16 residues. The CDR3 sequence: CASSHWISESKNIQYF. For the CDR3, the DNA is TGTGCCAGCAGCCATTGGATCAGCGAATCAAAAAACATTCAGTACTTC.

This clone is a singleton in its sample. V gene TRBV19 combines with J gene TRBJ1-5, with D possibly TRBD1 on 6 matching bases. Germline V gives CDR1 LNHDA, CDR2 SQIVND (reference sequence). The CDR3 extends over 13 amino acids. V was cut by 4 bases and J by 6 bases, with 10 bases left in between. CDR3 sequence: CASSNRATQPQHF. The CDR3, as DNA: TGTGCCAGTAGTAACAGGGCAACTCAGCCCCAGCATTTT.

This clone has more than one count but fewer than ten. The gene calls are TRBV30 and TRBJ2-7; 9 nucleotides agree with TRBD1. This CDR3 is built from 15 residues. Per the germline V gene, CDR1 is GTSNPN and CDR2 is SVGIG (reference sequence). Germline trimming cut 2 bases from V and 7 bases from J; bases unmatched to any gene: 12. CDR3 amino acids: CAWSRGDRVMEEQYF. CDR3 DNA: TGTGCCTGGAGTCGGGGGGACAGGGTCATGGAAGAGCAGTACTTC.

The CDR3 region is CASSPDRAAERGIYF. In nucleotides, the CDR3 is TGCGCCAGCAGCCCAGACAGGGCCGCTGAGCGAGGCATATATTTT. V usage is TRBV5-1 and J usage is TRBJ1-3, with 7 positions matching TRBD1. The CDR3 covers 15 residues. Trimming removed 4 bases from V and 12 bases from J; junction bases left unmatched: 16. In germline, CDR1 is SGHRS, CDR2 YFSETQ.

A few counts support this clone. V gene TRBV30 combines with J gene TRBJ1-2, with TRBD1 matching 8 bases. Looked up from germline, CDR1 is GTSNPN and CDR2 is SVGIG (reference sequence). This CDR3 region has 12 residues. The V and J ends lost 5 bases and 8 bases, in that order; junction bases with no gene match: 7. CDR3 in amino acids: CAWEQGGRGYTF. The CDR3 coding sequence is TGTGCCTGGGAACAGGGGGGAAGGGGCTACACCTTC. Based on the CDR3 plus reference TRBV30 and TRBJ1-2, the full variable domain is SQTIHQWPATLVQPVGSPLSLECTVEGTSNPNLYWYRQAAGRGLQLLFYSVGIGQISSEVPQNLSASRPQDRQFILSSKKLLLSDSGFYLCAWEQGGRGYTFGSGTRLTVV.

V gene TRBV3-1 (or the pseudogene TRBV3-2) combines with J gene TRBJ2-5, with D tentatively TRBD2 (6 bases). Trimming removed 4 bases from V and 2 bases from J, with 26 bases in between. This CDR3 is 19 amino acids long. Per germline, CDR1 LGHDT and CDR2 YNNKEL (reference sequence). For the CDR3, the DNA is TGTGCCAGCAGCCCATCTCCTTTCGGCCTCCCCAGCGGGCAAGAGACCCAGTACTTC. Translated, it gives CASSPSPFGLPSGQETQYF.

The rearrangement joins TRBV28 to TRBJ1-5, with D possibly matching TRBD1 (5 bases). CDR1 is MDHEN and CDR2 is SYDVKM in the germline V gene. The CDR3 is 14 amino acids. The germline V and J ends were trimmed by 3 bases and 6 bases, with 12 bases remaining between them. The CDR3 loop reads CASSFPRVSQPQHF. The CDR3 DNA sequence: TGTGCCAGCAGTTTCCCCAGGGTGAGTCAGCCCCAGCATTTT.

This clone was observed a handful of times. The V call is TRBV28, the J call TRBJ1-1, with TRBD1 matching 9 bases. Germline lookup yields CDR1 MDHEN and CDR2 SYDVKM. This CDR3 is built from 14 residues. After removal of 5 bases from V and 7 bases from J, the junction contained 8 bases not matched to a gene. The CDR3 DNA is TGTGCCAGCAGTCGTGGAGGGACAGGGAATGAAGCTTTCTTT. Protein sequence: CASSRGGTGNEAFF.

The V and J genes are TRBV6-5 and TRBJ1-2, with no clear D. Germline values: CDR1 MNHEY, CDR2 SVGAGI. Trimming cost V 2 bases and J 7 bases, with 8 bases left between them. The CDR3 contains 12 residues. Here the CDR3 reads CASSYGRGGYTF. CDR3 nucleotides: TGTGCCAGCAGTTACGGACGGGGTGGCTACACCTTC.

The CDR3 loop is CASSFPDRDEQYF. CDR3 in DNA: TGTGCCAGCAGCTTTCCGGACAGGGACGAGCAGTACTTC. This rearrangement joins TRBV13 to TRBJ2-7; 8 bases align to TRBD1. This CDR3 spans 13 amino acids. Per germline, CDR1 PRHDT and CDR2 FYEKMQ (reference sequence). Trimming removed 3 bases from V and 5 bases from J; junction bases left unmatched: 3.

The J gene is TRBJ1-1, the V gene TRBV7-3, with TRBD1 identical over 7 bases. V lost 5 bases, J lost 1 base, and 7 bases stayed unmatched. The germline gives CDR1 SGHTA, CDR2 FQGTGA. The CDR3 length is 15 residues. CDR3 DNA: TGTGCCAGCAGCCCCTCACAGGGGAGGAACACTGAAGCTTTCTTT. Its translation: CASSPSQGRNTEAFF.

For this clone: Additional DNA sequences in this sample encode the identical CDR3. V gene TRBV4-3 combines with J gene TRBJ1-2; 9 bases map to TRBD1. CDR1 and CDR2 from the germline V gene are LGHNA and YSLEER. The CDR3 runs 14 residues. Losses at the gene ends were 1 base for V and 4 bases for J; bases not matched to a gene: 1. The CDR3 DNA is TGCGCCAGCAGCCAAGGGGACAGGGTCTATGGCTACACCTTC. This sequence encodes CASSQGDRVYGYTF.

The chain is built from TRBV2 and TRBJ1-4, with D maybe TRBD1 (6 bases). Per germline, CDR1 SNHLY and CDR2 FYNNEI. V lost 10 bases, J lost 8 bases, and 17 bases lay in between. The CDR3 is 13 amino acids. CDR3 protein: CANQQGRREKLFF. The CDR3 nucleotides are TGTGCCAACCAACAGGGAAGAAGAGAAAAACTGTTTTTT.

The CDR3 sequence is CASRDRIYYEQYF. For the CDR3, the DNA is TGTGCCAGCCGGGACAGGATATACTACGAGCAGTACTTC. The chain recombines TRBV27 with TRBJ2-7, with 8 bases aligning to TRBD1. V lost 8 bases and J lost 3; bases outside the gene matches: 6. Germline V gene data show CDR1 as MNHEY and CDR2 as SMNVEV (reference sequence). The CDR3 spans 13 residues.

The rearrangement links TRBV19 to TRBJ2-4; 11 bases match TRBD2. After removal of 7 bases from V and 0 bases from J, the junction contained 11 bases not matched to a gene. Per the germline V gene, CDR1 is LNHDA and CDR2 is SQIVND (reference sequence). This CDR3 has 18 amino acids. The CDR3 region is CASNLAGGPSGAKNIQYF. DNA for the CDR3: TGTGCCAGTAACTTAGCGGGGGGGCCGTCGGGAGCCAAAAACATTCAGTACTTC.

This clone occurred once. The chain recombines TRBV4-2 with TRBJ2-1; perhaps TRBD1 as D (6 bases). Trimming removed 0 bases at V and 5 bases at J, with 8 bases between. The CDR3 is made up of 14 amino acids. Germline V gene lookup returns CDR1 LGHNA and CDR2 YNFKEQ. CDR3 residues: CASSQEGHNNEQFF. The CDR3 coding sequence is TGTGCCAGCAGCCAAGAGGGACACAACAATGAGCAGTTCTTC.

J is TRBJ1-5 and V is TRBV4-2; D is possibly TRBD1 (5 bases). V lost 5 bases and J 3 bases, leaving 14 bases between the germline ends. This CDR3 is built from 15 residues. Germline values: CDR1 LGHNA, CDR2 YNFKEQ. The CDR3 DNA sequence: TGTGCCAGCAGCGGACATACAGGACCCAATCAGCCCCAGCATTTT. It yields the protein CASSGHTGPNQPQHF.

V is TRBV6-2 or TRBV6-3 and J is TRBJ2-5, with 8 bases identical to TRBD1. J gave up 4 bases and V 5 bases, and 12 bases lay outside the gene matches. From germline, CDR1 is MNHEY and CDR2 SVGEGT. CDR3 size: 16 residues. CDR3 sequence (DNA): TGTGCCAGCAGTCCGCCTGGGGACAGGATACGAGAGACCCAGTACTTC. It yields the protein CASSPPGDRIRETQYF.

This clone was seen only once. The V gene is TRBV21-1, the J gene TRBJ1-1; TRBD1 reflects the table's D call only, with no check against the DNA. TRBV21-1 is a listed pseudogene. CDR3 length: 17 residues. DNA of the CDR3: TGTGCCAGCAGCAAGCGAGAGGGGACAGGGGGGAACACTGAAGCTTTCTTT. This codes for CASSKREGTGGNTEAFF.

This CDR3 is CASSFRDSLQPRSYEQYF. CDR3 DNA sequence: TGTGCCAGCAGCTTTCGGGATTCTTTGCAGCCTCGGAGCTACGAGCAGTACTTC. V is TRBV7-2 and J is TRBJ2-7, with D possibly matching TRBD2 (5 bases). The CDR3 has 18 residues. V dropped 3 bases and J dropped 3 bases, with 24 bases sitting between them. Germline V lookup: CDR1 SGHTA, CDR2 FQGNSA. Combining the CDR3 with reference TRBV7-2 and TRBJ2-7 gives the whole variable domain GAGVSQSPSNKVTEKGKDVELRCDPISGHTALYWYRQSLGQGLEFLIYFQGNSAPDKSGLPSDRFSAERTGGSVSTLTIQRTQQEDSAVYLCASSFRDSLQPRSYEQYFGPGTRLTVT.

The genes are TRBV28 and TRBJ1-2; 7 nucleotides align to TRBD1. V gave up 6 bases and J gave up 1 base; unmatched junction bases: 8. In germline, CDR1 is MDHEN, CDR2 SYDVKM. The CDR3 covers 15 residues. In DNA form, the CDR3 reads TGTGCCAGCAGGCAACTGGGACAGCTTAACTATGGCTACACCTTC. Encoded protein: CASRQLGQLNYGYTF.

The chain recombines TRBV28 with TRBJ1-2; 11 nucleotides match TRBD1. Germline V gene data show CDR1 as MDHEN and CDR2 as SYDVKM. This CDR3 contains 16 residues. The trim removed 1 base at V and 6 bases at J, leaving 7 bases unmatched. CDR3 sequence: CASSLSGTGGRDGYTF. CDR3 coding DNA: TGTGCCAGCAGTTTATCCGGGACAGGGGGTCGGGATGGCTACACCTTC.

The chain uses TRBV11-1 and TRBJ2-2; D is unresolved. V lost 5 bases and J 7 bases, leaving 8 bases between the germline ends. The CDR3 loop spans 12 amino acids. The V gene's germline CDR1 is SGHAT and CDR2 FQDESV (reference sequence). The CDR3 spells CASSPQFGELFF. CDR3 DNA sequence: TGTGCCAGCAGCCCTCAGTTCGGGGAGCTGTTTTTT. Full variable domain (remainder filled in from reference TRBV11-1 and TRBJ2-2): EAEVAQSPRYKITEKSQAVAFWCDPISGHATLYWYRQILGQGPELLVQFQDESVVDDSQLPKDRFSAERLKGVDSTLKIQPAELGDSAMYLCASSPQFGELFFGEGSRLTVL.

This chain uses TRBV7-6 with TRBJ2-2; TRBD1 agrees at 8 bases. J gave up 6 bases and V 5 bases, and 8 bases lay outside the gene matches. Germline V gene lookup returns CDR1 SGHVS and CDR2 FNYEAQ. The CDR3 is 15 amino acids. As DNA, the CDR3 is TGTGCCAGCAGCCCCGGGACAGGTCAGGCCGGGGAGCTGTTTTTT. Translating it yields CASSPGTGQAGELFF.

The genes are TRBV7-2 and TRBJ2-1; 12 bases fit TRBD2. The V segment lost 1 base and the J segment 2 bases; nucleotides outside the gene matches: 6. Germline values: CDR1 SGHTA, CDR2 FQGNSA. This CDR3 is 18 amino acids long. CDR3 residues: CASSLGPSGGVPYNEQFF. As DNA, the CDR3 is TGTGCCAGCAGCTTAGGTCCTAGCGGGGGGGTTCCCTACAATGAGCAGTTCTTC.

In its sample, this clone is medium-sized. The chain recombines TRBV7-8 with TRBJ2-1; maybe TRBD2 (6 bases). Looked up from germline, CDR1 is SGHVS and CDR2 is FQNEAQ. CDR3 length equals 15 residues. The V end lost 0 bases, the J end lost 12 bases, and 18 bases lay between the germline ends. The CDR3 protein is CASSLASGGKVWQFF. CDR3 bases: TGTGCCAGCAGCTTAGCAAGTGGGGGGAAGGTATGGCAGTTCTTC. Variable domain in full (rest from reference TRBV7-8 and TRBJ2-1): GAGVSQSPRYKVAKRGQDVALRCDPISGHVSLFWYQQALGQGPEFLTYFQNEAQLDKSGLPSDRFFAERPEGSVSTLKIQRTQQEDSAVYLCASSLASGGKVWQFFGPGTRLTVL.

The chain uses TRBV5-1 and TRBJ2-5; 10 bases agree with TRBD2. With V trimmed by 1 base and J by 1 base, 4 bases remained unmatched. The CDR3 sequence is 16 residues long. The germline CDR1 and CDR2 sequences are SGHRS and YFSETQ. The CDR3 sequence: CASSLTSGVLQETQYF. The CDR3 DNA reads as TGCGCCAGCAGCTTGACTAGCGGGGTTCTCCAAGAGACCCAGTACTTC.

For this clone: This CDR3 is also generated by other DNA sequences in the sample. CDR3 region: CASSPRQGTYEQYF. The CDR3 nucleotides are TGTGCCAGCTCACCACGACAGGGTACCTACGAGCAGTACTTC. V usage is TRBV18 and J usage is TRBJ2-7; 7 positions match TRBD1. The CDR3 is 14 residues long. V gave up 1 base and J gave up 2 bases; unmatched junction bases: 2. CDR1 is KGHSH, CDR2 LQKENI, per germline.

The chain combines TRBV7-2 with TRBJ2-5, with 15 positions matching TRBD2. There are 16 residues in the CDR3. Germline values: CDR1 SGHTA, CDR2 FQGNSA. The ends lost 1 base at V and 5 bases at J; junction bases unmatched: 2. CDR3 sequence: CASSLEGTSGGETQYF. In DNA, the CDR3 is TGTGCCAGCAGCTTAGAAGGGACTAGCGGGGGGGAGACCCAGTACTTC. Variable domain in full (rest from reference TRBV7-2 and TRBJ2-5): GAGVSQSPSNKVTEKGKDVELRCDPISGHTALYWYRQSLGQGLEFLIYFQGNSAPDKSGLPSDRFSAERTGGSVSTLTIQRTQQEDSAVYLCASSLEGTSGGETQYFGPGTRLLVL.